One T cell receptor (beta chain) is described in this entry. No antigen is known for it. Assay: immunoSEQ multiplex PCR; the TCRdb copy retains only in-frame clones and omits some. Seen here are about 2.1 million clones, roughly 93% observed once, and the top ten hold around 1.7%. This entry comes from a study of shared clonotypes between healthy human individuals. This CDR3 is 12 amino acids long. Trimming removed 6 bases at V and 9 bases at J, with 15 bases between. The germline CDR1 and CDR2 sequences are SQVTM and ANQGSEA. Naive CD8 cells were CD45RO-negative, positively selected for CCR7, excluding terminally differentiated effector memory CD45RA+ cells. Study conclusions and caveats: Only blood underwent sampling, and tissue repertoires likely differ. When naive CD4 clonotypes were compared across a handful of donors, approximately 5% were shared.

The TCR originated in a man younger than 30 in good health. Some clones in this sample may be carry-over from other donors' samples. The sample comprised naive CD8+ T cells from PBMCs. The rearrangement joins TRBV29-1 to TRBJ2-1; no definite D call. In nucleotides, the CDR3 is TGCAGCGTGACATTCGAGTTAAGTGAGCAGTTCTTC. This gives the protein CSVTFELSEQFF.